This TCR beta chain is drawn from a study of blood T cell repertoires in COVID-19. On the study more broadly: PBMCs, B-cell-depleted T cells, or T cells were the source of the cDNA or gDNA that made up the material.

This clone was recorded a few times. This CDR3 has 12 amino acids. Trimming stripped 9 bases from V and 7 bases from J, with 13 bases between. CDR1 and CDR2 from the germline V gene are MDHEN and SYDVKM. Donors of Cohort 3 who recovered were those that had two negative PCRs, clearance, or symptom resolution. Sequencing used immunoSEQ multiplex PCR; TCRdb keeps in-frame clones, though not all of them. The table records a few hundred thousand clones, 80% to 90% of them present only once. This rearrangement joins TRBV28 to TRBJ1-5, with a possible D match to TRBD1 (5 bases). Sequencing used PBMCs or T cells enriched from blood (not recorded which). The origin of this receptor is a man aged 18 to 30 who had recovered from COVID-19. As DNA, the CDR3 is TGTGCCAGTTTGGGTCAGGGACAGCCCCAGCATTTT. It yields the protein CASLGQGQPQHF.